A selection of T cell receptor beta chains follows, all from one sample in a study of shared clonotypes between healthy human individuals. TCRdb keeps only in-frame clones here, not all; method: immunoSEQ multiplex PCR. Here the sample spans about 2.3 million clones, just under 95% being singletons. The source material was naive CD4+ T cells from PBMCs. The receptor set was obtained from a man younger than 35 in good health. Some clones in this sample may be carry-over from other donors' samples. Both conserved end residues are part of each CDR3. The order of the fields is V gene, D gene, clone size, J gene, CDR3 protein, CDR3 DNA. The D gene is left open where the match is weak. Clone size is not always given. Where it is, it says once, few, many or a class for expanded clones.

TRBV11-2,NA,NA,TRBJ1-4,CASSLESLQRGSEGKLFF,TGTGCCAGCAGCTTAGAAAGTCTTCAGCGAGGTTCTGAGGGAAAACTGTTTTTT
TRBV9,TRBD1,NA,TRBJ2-5,CASSISGTGDETQYF,TGTGCCAGCAGCATATCCGGGACAGGGGACGAGACCCAGTACTTC
TRBV29-1,TRBD1,NA,TRBJ1-1,CSVGLRGPTEAFF,TGCAGCGTTGGTCTCAGGGGGCCCACTGAAGCTTTCTTT
TRBV9,TRBD2,NA,TRBJ2-2,CASSPPGLAGVLAGELFF,TGTGCCAGCAGCCCCCCGGGACTAGCGGGAGTTCTAGCCGGGGAGCTGTTTTTT
TRBV7-3,NA,NA,TRBJ2-2,CASSLISRNGELFF,TGTGCCAGCAGCTTAATTTCGCGGAACGGGGAGCTGTTTTTT
TRBV7-8,TRBD1,NA,TRBJ2-5,CASTRDSQYQETQYF,TGTGCCAGCACACGGGACAGCCAGTACCAAGAGACCCAGTACTTC
TRBV10-3,NA,NA,TRBJ1-5,CAISESGGRGNQPQHF,TGTGCCATCAGTGAGTCTGGGGGCAGGGGCAATCAGCCCCAGCATTTT
TRBV7-2,NA,NA,TRBJ2-3,CASSLVGDTDTQYF,TGTGCCAGCAGCTTAGTGGGGGACACAGATACGCAGTATTTT
TRBV28,NA,NA,TRBJ1-2,CASSDGSYGYTF,TGTGCCAGCAGCGATGGTAGCTATGGCTACACCTTC
TRBV5-1,TRBD1,NA,TRBJ2-1,CASSTRGTGSYNEQFF,TGCGCCAGCAGCACACGCGGGACAGGGAGCTACAATGAGCAGTTCTTC
TRBV28,NA,NA,TRBJ2-5,CATRDSDRETQYF,TGTGCCACCAGGGACTCCGACAGGGAGACCCAGTACTTC
TRBV18,TRBD2,NA,TRBJ2-5,CASSTDGTKQETQYF,TGTGCCAGCTCGACTGACGGGACTAAGCAAGAGACCCAGTACTTC
TRBV5-1,TRBD1,NA,TRBJ2-5,CASSPGQVQETQYF,TGCGCCAGCAGCCCGGGACAGGTCCAAGAGACCCAGTACTTC
TRBV15,TRBD1,NA,TRBJ2-7,CATSIRQGDYEQYF,TGTGCCACCAGTATTAGACAGGGCGACTACGAGCAGTACTTC
TRBV28,NA,NA,TRBJ1-2,CASSVVGRYGYTF,TGTGCCAGCAGTGTCGTTGGACGATACGGCTACACCTTC
TRBV27,NA,NA,TRBJ2-2,CASSLRSAGELFF,TGTGCCAGCAGTTTACGGTCGGCCGGGGAGCTGTTTTTT
TRBV7-8,NA,once,TRBJ2-1,CASSLAQGSSNEQFF,TGTGCCAGCAGCTTAGCCCAGGGGTCCTCCAATGAGCAGTTCTTC
TRBV5-4,TRBD2,NA,TRBJ2-5,CASSLGSGMTETQYF,TGTGCCAGCAGCTTGGGCAGCGGGATGACTGAGACCCAGTACTTC
TRBV28,NA,NA,TRBJ2-5,CASRPQGPGETQYF,TGTGCCAGCAGACCCCAGGGTCCCGGGGAGACCCAGTACTTC
TRBV18,TRBD2,NA,TRBJ2-1,CASSPPGREGLDEQFF,TGTGCCAGCTCACCACCGGGACGGGAGGGTCTGGATGAGCAGTTCTTC
TRBV18,NA,NA,TRBJ1-6,CASSPGQSGNSPLHF,TGTGCCAGCTCACCCGGACAGTCGGGTAATTCACCCCTCCACTTT
TRBV6-6,NA,NA,TRBJ1-5,CASRPKGGNQPQHF,TGTGCCAGCAGACCTAAGGGGGGGAATCAGCCCCAGCATTTT
TRBV6-5,NA,once,TRBJ1-1,CASSTGRTEAFF,TGTGCCAGCAGTACAGGGAGGACTGAAGCTTTCTTT
TRBV4-2,TRBD2,NA,TRBJ2-2,CASSQATSGSNTGELFF,TGTGCCAGCAGCCAAGCAACTAGCGGGTCGAACACCGGGGAGCTGTTTTTT
TRBV5-1,NA,NA,TRBJ1-1,CASSSRQEAEAFF,TGCGCCAGCAGCTCAAGACAGGAGGCTGAAGCTTTCTTT
TRBV7-2,NA,NA,TRBJ2-5,CASSLGGHETQYF,TGTGCCAGCAGCTTGGGGGGACATGAGACCCAGTACTTC
TRBV5-4,NA,once,TRBJ2-5,CASSARAASQETQYF,TGTGCCAGCAGCGCCCGGGCGGCAAGCCAAGAGACCCAGTACTTC
TRBV5-4,TRBD2,NA,TRBJ2-7,CASSPGLAYEQYF,TGTGCCAGCAGCCCCGGACTAGCCTACGAGCAGTACTTC
TRBV12-2,NA,few,TRBJ1-5,CASRLGKDRGHQPQHF,TGTGCAAGTCGCTTAGGGAAGGACAGGGGACATCAGCCCCAGCATTTT
TRBV18,NA,NA,TRBJ1-1,CASSPIVVSAGANTEAFF,TGTGCCAGCTCACCAATTGTGGTCTCGGCAGGGGCGAACACTGAAGCTTTCTTT
TRBV5-4,NA,NA,TRBJ1-4,CASSPWLGNEKLFF,TGTGCCAGCAGTCCCTGGTTGGGTAATGAAAAACTGTTTTTT
TRBV7-2,NA,NA,TRBJ2-7,CASSLLGGASYEQYF,TGTGCCAGCAGCCTCTTGGGGGGGGCTTCCTACGAGCAGTACTTC
TRBV18,NA,NA,TRBJ1-5,CASSPRGDMNQPQHF,TGTGCCAGCTCACCACGGGGAGATATGAATCAGCCCCAGCATTTT